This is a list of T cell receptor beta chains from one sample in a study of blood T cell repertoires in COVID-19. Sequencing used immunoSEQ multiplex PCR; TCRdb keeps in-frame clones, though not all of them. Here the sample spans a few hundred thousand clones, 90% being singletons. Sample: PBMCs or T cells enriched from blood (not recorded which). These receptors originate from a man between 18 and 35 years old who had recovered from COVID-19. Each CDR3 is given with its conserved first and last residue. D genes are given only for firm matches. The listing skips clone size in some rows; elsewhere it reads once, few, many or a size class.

CDR3nt: TGTGCCAGCAGCGTTGGCGGCGCGGGACAGATGAACACTGAAGCTTTCTTT; CDR3aa: CASSVGGAGQMNTEAFF; j_gene: TRBJ1-1; d_gene: TRBD1; v_gene: TRBV9; len: 17; abundance: once
CDR3nt: TGTGCCAGCAGCTTAGAAGGCGGGATGGGCTTTGGGCAGTACTTC; CDR3aa: CASSLEGGMGFGQYF; j_gene: TRBJ2-7; d_gene: .; v_gene: TRBV11-2; len: 15; abundance: .
CDR3nt: TGTGCCAGCGATTCAGGGGCAGGCACAGATACGCAGTATTTT; CDR3aa: CASDSGAGTDTQYF; j_gene: TRBJ2-3; d_gene: .; v_gene: TRBV9; len: 14; abundance: .
CDR3nt: TGTGCCAGCAGTGTCGGAGCCATGTACGAGCAGTACTTC; CDR3aa: CASSVGAMYEQYF; j_gene: TRBJ2-7; d_gene: .; v_gene: TRBV27; len: 13; abundance: .
CDR3nt: TGTGCCATCAGTGGGCCTAGCGGGGGAAGTAACACCGGGGAGCTGTTTTTT; CDR3aa: CAISGPSGGSNTGELFF; j_gene: TRBJ2-2; d_gene: TRBD2; v_gene: TRBV10-3; len: 17; abundance: once
CDR3nt: TGTGCCAGCAGCACCACCGCGGGAAGTGAGCAGTTCTTC; CDR3aa: CASSTTAGSEQFF; j_gene: TRBJ2-1; d_gene: .; v_gene: TRBV7-8; len: 13; abundance: .
CDR3nt: TGTGCCAGCAGTGTCCGGGAACGGGCCGATGGAAACACCATATATTTT; CDR3aa: CASSVRERADGNTIYF; j_gene: TRBJ1-3; d_gene: .; v_gene: TRBV2; len: 16; abundance: .
CDR3nt: TGTGCCAGCAGCTTAGGCCTAGTAAGCGTCCAGGAGACCCAGTACTTC; CDR3aa: CASSLGLVSVQETQYF; j_gene: TRBJ2-5; d_gene: .; v_gene: TRBV11-3; len: 16; abundance: .
CDR3nt: TGTGCCAGCAGTGTATCCTACGAGCAGTACTTC; CDR3aa: CASSVSYEQYF; j_gene: TRBJ2-7; d_gene: .; v_gene: TRBV2; len: 11; abundance: .
CDR3nt: TGTGCCAGTAGTCGAGGAGCTAACTATGGCTACACCTTC; CDR3aa: CASSRGANYGYTF; j_gene: TRBJ1-2; d_gene: .; v_gene: TRBV19; len: 13; abundance: .
CDR3nt: TGTGCCAGCAGTTTATCTTATAATTCACCCCTCCACTTT; CDR3aa: CASSLSYNSPLHF; j_gene: TRBJ1-6; d_gene: .; v_gene: TRBV28; len: 13; abundance: few
CDR3nt: TGTGCCAGTAGTATCGTGAGCGGGGCGCGCCTGACCTACAATGAGCAGTTCTTC; CDR3aa: CASSIVSGARLTYNEQFF; j_gene: TRBJ2-1; d_gene: TRBD2; v_gene: TRBV19; len: 18; abundance: .
CDR3nt: TGTGCCAGCAGTTCCAACAATCAGCCCCAGCATTTT; CDR3aa: CASSSNNQPQHF; j_gene: TRBJ1-5; d_gene: .; v_gene: TRBV28; len: 12; abundance: .
CDR3nt: TGTGCCAGCAGTGGGTGGGAGGCTCCTACTCAGCAGTTCTTC; CDR3aa: CASSGWEAPTQQFF; j_gene: TRBJ2-1; d_gene: .; v_gene: TRBV2; len: 14; abundance: .
CDR3nt: TGTGCCAGCAGAACCCGGGACAGGGAAGGTCAGCCCCAGCATTTT; CDR3aa: CASRTRDREGQPQHF; j_gene: TRBJ1-5; d_gene: TRBD1; v_gene: TRBV6-5; len: 15; abundance: once